The text below deals with one T cell receptor beta chain. No antigen is known for it. Use of 60 Vbeta and 13 Jbeta primers characterized the PCR. Here immunoSEQ multiplex PCR was the method, and the copy in TCRdb shows in-frame clones only, minus some. The sample includes 150,000 to 200,000 clones, 79% seen only once; the top ten take less than 2.5%. This record belongs to a study of cytomegalovirus exposure and HLA in healthy donors. The study's findings and limits: It was taken for granted in presence/absence analyses that sequencing depth across donors was roughly uniform. According to reports, the classifier identified cytomegalovirus status with high specificity and sensitivity.

Trimming stripped 4 bases from V and 1 base from J, with 8 bases between. This CDR3 is 13 amino acids long. Germline CDR1 is SGHDT and CDR2 is YYEEEE. This TCR was sampled from a woman in her forties or fifties in good health and CMV-seronegative. Sequencing was carried out using PBMCs. The chain carries TRBV5-6 and TRBJ1-1; D may be TRBD1 (6 bases). The CDR3 sequence is CASSPGQNTEAFF. Here the CDR3 DNA reads TGTGCCAGCAGCCCGGGACAGAACACTGAAGCTTTCTTT.